This passage covers 12 T cell receptor beta chains from one sample sequenced in a study of T cells in localized non-small cell lung cancer. Here immunoSEQ multiplex PCR was the method, and the copy in TCRdb shows in-frame clones only, minus some. The table shows 25,000 to 35,000 clones, with approximately 94% occurring only once. This sample comprised peripheral blood, obtained before any cancer treatment. Source of these receptors: a woman aged 35-70 years with stage I lung adenocarcinoma.

As DNA, the CDR3 is TGTGCCAGCAGCCATGGACTAGCGGGAGAGGACGTGCTCTACAATGAGCAGTTCTTC. As protein: CASSHGLAGEDVLYNEQFF. The genes are TRBV4-2 and TRBJ2-1; 13 nucleotides line up with TRBD2. The CDR3 is made up of 19 amino acids. V shed 3 bases, J shed 3 bases, and the junction held 11 bases outside the gene matches. The V gene's germline CDR1 is LGHNA and CDR2 YNFKEQ.

This clone was seen more than once but under ten times. This chain connects TRBV18 to TRBJ2-1; tentative D call: TRBD2 (5 bases). The ends were cut back, 4 bases at V and 9 bases at J, with 19 bases in the middle. There are 15 residues in the CDR3. CDR1 is KGHSH, CDR2 LQKENI, per germline. The CDR3 loop is CASSRYRDSLAEQFF. The CDR3 region has the DNA TGTGCCAGCTCACGGTACCGGGATTCCCTGGCTGAGCAGTTCTTC.

The gene calls are TRBV7-2 and TRBJ2-5; D is unclear. The CDR3 totals 14 residues. Trimming removed 2 bases at V and 0 bases at J, with 7 bases between. Germline CDR1 SGHTA, CDR2 FQGNSA. The CDR3 region is CASSLNGDQETQYF. The DNA of the CDR3 is TGTGCCAGCAGCTTAAACGGAGACCAAGAGACCCAGTACTTC.

V is TRBV7-9 and J is TRBJ2-1; no definite D call. Looked up from germline, CDR1 is SEHNR and CDR2 is FQNEAQ (reference sequence). The CDR3 covers 11 residues. Between the trimmed V and J ends, which lost 2 bases and 7 bases, there was a span of 3 bases. The CDR3 region is CASSLRNEQFF. The CDR3, as DNA: TGTGCCAGCAGCTTACGAAATGAGCAGTTCTTC.

V and J are TRBV5-4 and TRBJ2-3; TRBD1 might be the D (5 bases). CDR3 length: 13 residues. V lost 4 bases to trimming and J lost 3 bases, with 9 bases between them. Germline loops: CDR1 SGHNT, CDR2 YYREEE (reference sequence). The CDR3 sequence is CASSPQGTDTQYF. The CDR3, as DNA: TGTGCCAGCAGCCCCCAGGGAACAGATACGCAGTATTTT.

J is TRBJ1-1 and V is TRBV9, with D unresolved. The ends were cut back, 0 bases at V and 4 bases at J, with 13 bases in the middle. The CDR3 extends over 15 amino acids. CDR1 and CDR2 from the germline V gene are SGDLS and YYNGEE. The CDR3 DNA reads TGTGCCAGCAGCGTAGCTACAACCCCCGGCACTGAAGCTTTCTTT. Its protein product is CASSVATTPGTEAFF.

This clone has only one observation. CDR3 nucleotide sequence: TGTGCCAGCAGTGAGAGCGGGAGCGGGGGCACAGATACGCAGTATTTT. Translation gives CASSESGSGGTDTQYF. The V and J genes are TRBV6-4 and TRBJ2-3, with TRBD2 identical over 8 bases. This CDR3 is 16 amino acids long. V was pared by 3 bases and J by 1 base, with 6 bases of the junction left unmatched. Germline CDR1 and CDR2: MRHNA and SNTAGT.

The genes are TRBV7-2 and TRBJ2-7; 10 nucleotides agree with TRBD2. This CDR3 has 15 residues. Per germline, CDR1 SGHTA and CDR2 FQGNSA. V shed 5 bases and J 4 bases; nucleotides not matched to a gene: 8. CDR3 nucleotides: TGTGCCAGCAGCCCAAGGAGCGGGAGGGTTTACGAGCAGTACTTC. Amino acids: CASSPRSGRVYEQYF.

The V and J genes are TRBV18 and TRBJ2-3, with a possible D match to TRBD2 (5 bases). Looked up from germline, CDR1 is KGHSH and CDR2 is LQKENI. This CDR3 has 15 amino acids. The V end lost 3 bases, the J end lost 2 bases, and 12 bases lay between the germline ends. CDR3 protein: CASSPGMGDTDTQYF. CDR3 bases: TGTGCCAGCTCACCGGGAATGGGAGACACAGATACGCAGTATTTT.

The chain employs TRBV5-1 and TRBJ2-5; 10 positions agree with TRBD2. Germline V lookup: CDR1 SGHRS, CDR2 YFSETQ. J gave up 2 bases and V 1 base, and 8 bases lay outside the gene matches. This CDR3 region has 17 residues. CDR3 coding DNA: TGCGCCAGCAGCTTGCCTTCTAGCGGGGGTACACAAGAGACCCAGTACTTC. It codes for CASSLPSSGGTQETQYF. Drawing the rest from reference TRBV5-1 and TRBJ2-5, the complete variable domain is KAGVTQTPRYLIKTRGQQVTLSCSPISGHRSVSWYQQTPGQGLQFLFEYFSETQRNKGNFPGRFSGRQFSNSRSEMNVSTLELGDSALYLCASSLPSSGGTQETQYFGPGTRLLVL.

The chain is built from TRBV19 and TRBJ2-5; D may correspond to TRBD1 or TRBD2 (5 bases each). TRBJ2-7 matches the DNA end more closely, so the J call is doubtful. There are 15 residues in the CDR3. Looked up from germline, CDR1 is LNHDA and CDR2 is SQIVND (reference sequence). This CDR3 is CASTTFRDGSYEQYF. In nucleotides, the CDR3 is TGTGCCAGTACCACATTCAGGGACGGGTCCTACGAGCAGTACTTC.

The chain employs TRBV19 and TRBJ1-5; D uncertain. This CDR3 is built from 13 residues. Germline values: CDR1 LNHDA, CDR2 SQIVND (reference sequence). V was clipped by 5 bases and J by 3 bases, with 8 bases between them. CDR3 residues: CASSEQANQPQHF. The CDR3 DNA sequence: TGTGCCAGTAGTGAGCAGGCCAATCAGCCCCAGCATTTT. Using reference TRBV19 and TRBJ1-5 for the parts outside the CDR3, the full variable domain is DGGITQSPKYLFRKEGQNVTLSCEQNLNHDAMYWYRQDPGQGLRLIYYSQIVNDFQKGDIAEGYSVSREKKESFPLTVTSAQKNPTAFYLCASSEQANQPQHFGDGTRLSIL.